The TCR beta chain under discussion was sequenced for a study of blood T cell repertoires in COVID-19. Whole-study context: PBMCs, B-cell-depleted T cells, or T cells provided the cDNA or gDNA that made up the material.

Original processing notes: Reference gene primer amplification in the assay estimated nucleated cell counts. Using immunoSEQ multiplex PCR, the repertoire was profiled, and TCRdb retains in-frame clones only, with some absent. V and J calls plus clone size are reproduced from that table; the DNA served to infer D and trimming. Of about 480,000 clones in the sample, 88% were seen once. Enrollees, about 18 to 89 years old, lived in 24 US areas. The CDR3 spans 14 residues. The germline gives CDR1 KGHDR, CDR2 SFDVKD. V was clipped by 3 bases and J by 5 bases, with 13 bases between them. Sequences were obtained from PBMCs or T cells enriched from blood (not recorded which). The chain combines TRBV24-1 with TRBJ2-7; D gene uncertain. The receptor's source is a woman between 40 and 55 years old who had recovered from COVID-19. CDR3 nucleotide sequence: TGTGCCACCAGTGATCCCAACAGTTCGGACGAGCAGTACTTC. This translates into CATSDPNSSDEQYF.